One and the same sample provided the 31 T cell receptor beta chains below, sequenced in a study of blood T cell repertoires in COVID-19. Profiling relied on immunoSEQ multiplex PCR, and the TCRdb table lists in-frame clones only, not all of them. The sample holds about 220,000 clones, roughly 80% seen once. The sample comprised PBMCs or T cells enriched from blood (not recorded which). These receptors all come from a woman in her thirties or forties who had been exposed to COVID-19.

The chain is built from TRBV2 and TRBJ2-7, with D tentatively TRBD1 (6 bases). The CDR3 runs 15 residues. The germline gives CDR1 SNHLY, CDR2 FYNNEI. The V gene lost 5 bases and the J gene lost 0 bases, with 14 bases spanning the gap. CDR3 DNA sequence: TGTGCCAGCAGTACGGACAGAGACCTCTCCTACGAGCAGTACTTC. The encoded protein is CASSTDRDLSYEQYF.

V usage is TRBV5-4 and J usage is TRBJ1-1; possibly TRBD1 for D (6 bases). The CDR3 spans 13 residues. Trimming took 3 bases from V and 0 from J, leaving 6 bases between them. Germline loops: CDR1 SGHNT, CDR2 YYREEE (reference sequence). In DNA form, the CDR3 reads TGTGCCAGCAGCTCAGGGGTGAACACTGAAGCTTTCTTT. Amino acid sequence: CASSSGVNTEAFF. Full variable domain (missing parts from reference TRBV5-4 and TRBJ1-1): ETGVTQSPTHLIKTRGQQVTLRCSSQSGHNTVSWYQQALGQGPQFIFQYYREEENGRGNFPPRFSGLQFPNYSSELNVNALELDDSALYLCASSSGVNTEAFFGQGTRLTVV.

This clone showed up just a few times. This chain joins TRBV5-1 and TRBJ2-1, with D unresolved. This CDR3 has 12 amino acids. Trimming left V 0 bases short and J 7 bases short, with 5 bases between. Germline loops: CDR1 SGHRS, CDR2 YFSETQ. CDR3 sequence reads: CASSLGANEQFF. The CDR3 DNA reads TGCGCCAGCAGCTTGGGAGCTAATGAGCAGTTCTTC.

About this clone itself: Within the sample, other DNA sequences also encode this same CDR3. The rearrangement uses TRBV19 and TRBJ2-3; a weak D match, TRBD1 (6 bases). Germline CDR1 is LNHDA and CDR2 is SQIVND (reference sequence). The CDR3 sequence is 14 residues long. Between the trimmed V and J ends, which lost 5 bases and 1 base, there was a span of 10 bases. CDR3 region: CASSPRQGTDTQYF. The CDR3 DNA sequence: TGTGCCAGTAGTCCGCGACAGGGCACAGATACGCAGTATTTT.

This rearrangement joins TRBV4-1 to TRBJ1-3; D unresolved. Germline CDR1 and CDR2: MGHRA and YSYEKL. CDR3 size: 15 residues. With 0 bases removed from V and 4 bases from J, the gap between germline ends came to 10 bases. CDR3 nucleotide sequence: TGCGCCAGCAGCCAAGATGGAGGCCCCGGAAACACCATATATTTT. This gives the protein CASSQDGGPGNTIYF.

The chain couples TRBV11-1 to TRBJ2-1; possibly TRBD1 for D (5 bases). The length of the CDR3 is 16 residues. Germline values: CDR1 SGHAT, CDR2 FQDESV (reference sequence). The V end lost 2 bases, the J end lost 0 bases, and 11 bases lay between the germline ends. The CDR3 loop reads CASSLRGRTSYNEQFF. The CDR3 coding sequence is TGTGCCAGCAGCTTAAGGGGCAGGACCTCCTACAATGAGCAGTTCTTC.

The V and J genes are TRBV11-2 and TRBJ2-7, with 7 bases fitting TRBD1. The CDR3 is made up of 14 amino acids. V dropped 5 bases and J dropped 1; count of bases not matched to a gene: 5. Germline V gives CDR1 SGHAT, CDR2 FQNNGV. Here the CDR3 DNA reads TGTGCCAGCAGCATGACAGGGCCTTCCTACGAGCAGTACTTC. Amino acids: CASSMTGPSYEQYF.

This chain connects TRBV27 to TRBJ2-1; D is perhaps TRBD1 (6 bases). This CDR3 is 15 amino acids long. The germline V gene encodes CDR1 MNHEY and CDR2 SMNVEV (reference sequence). V gave up 4 bases and J gave up 4 bases, with 14 bases separating them. The CDR3 sequence is CASSSTGSPYNEQFF. Written as DNA, the CDR3 is TGTGCCAGCAGTTCCACAGGGTCCCCTTACAATGAGCAGTTCTTC.

This clone was observed a handful of times. The V call is TRBV5-6, the J call TRBJ1-2; D is perhaps TRBD1 (5 bases). CDR1 is SGHDT, CDR2 YYEEEE, per germline. The germline V and J ends were trimmed by 2 bases and 7 bases, with 12 bases remaining between them. The CDR3 extends over 13 amino acids. This CDR3 reads CASSFGGFGGYTF. The CDR3 DNA is TGTGCCAGCAGCTTCGGGGGGTTCGGTGGCTACACCTTC.

The chain carries TRBV7-2 and TRBJ2-1; the match to TRBD2 covers 8 bases. V dropped 8 bases and J dropped 3; count of bases not matched to a gene: 15. The CDR3 sequence is 17 residues long. Germline V gene sequence: CDR1 SGHTA, CDR2 FQGNSA. CDR3 region: CASDGPGNSGVYNEQFF. The CDR3 coding sequence is TGTGCCAGCGACGGGCCGGGAAATAGCGGGGTCTACAATGAGCAGTTCTTC.

CDR3 amino acids: CASSYEEYEQYF. The DNA of the CDR3 is TGTGCCAGCAGTTACGAGGAGTACGAGCAGTACTTC. V usage is TRBV6-6 and J usage is TRBJ2-7; no firm D call. V shed 2 bases and J shed 4 bases, with 6 bases lying between them. Per germline, CDR1 MNHNY and CDR2 SVGAGI (reference sequence). CDR3 size: 12 residues.

This clone was recorded a few times. This chain links TRBV5-4 with TRBJ1-2, with 7 bases matching TRBD1. V lost 3 bases, J lost 5 bases, and 10 bases stayed unmatched. Per germline, CDR1 SGHNT and CDR2 YYREEE (reference sequence). This CDR3 has 15 amino acids. The CDR3 here is CASSSKDRLEYGYTF. The CDR3 bases are TGTGCCAGCAGCTCAAAGGACAGGTTGGAGTATGGCTACACCTTC.

J is TRBJ1-5 and V is TRBV19; 7 nucleotides line up with TRBD1. Germline V gene sequence: CDR1 LNHDA, CDR2 SQIVND (reference sequence). V was clipped by 5 bases and J by 6 bases; unmatched bases: 13. This CDR3 comprises 16 residues. The CDR3 DNA reads TGTGCCAGTAGTCAATATACGACAGGGCCCGGTCAGCCCCAGCATTTT. This codes for CASSQYTTGPGQPQHF.

The chain carries TRBV5-4 and TRBJ2-5, with D possibly being TRBD2 (6 bases). The ends were cut back, 4 bases at V and 6 bases at J, with 16 bases in the middle. Germline V lookup: CDR1 SGHNT, CDR2 YYREEE (reference sequence). This CDR3 contains 14 residues. For the CDR3, the DNA is TGTGCCAGCAGCGCCCAGAACGGGGGAAAGACCCAGTACTTC. Translating gives CASSAQNGGKTQYF.

This sequence joins TRBV27 and TRBJ2-7, with TRBD1 identical over 9 bases. This CDR3 has 11 amino acids. Germline assignment: CDR1 MNHEY and CDR2 SMNVEV (reference sequence). J gave up 6 bases and V 10 bases, and 4 bases lay outside the gene matches. CDR3 amino acids: CATWDRAEQYF. As DNA, the CDR3 is TGTGCCACATGGGACAGGGCCGAGCAGTACTTC.

This sequence joins TRBV10-3 and TRBJ1-1; 9 bases are a match to TRBD1. The junction had 13 bases not matched to a gene; V was cut back by 4 bases and J by 7 bases. The germline V gene encodes CDR1 ENHRY and CDR2 SYGVKD. The CDR3 is made up of 16 amino acids. The CDR3 nucleotides read TGTGCCATCAGTGCGGGACAGGGAAAGGGCAGAGTTGAAGCTTTCTTT. Amino acids: CAISAGQGKGRVEAFF.

The V and J genes are TRBV19 and TRBJ1-2, with 7 bases identical to TRBD1. This CDR3 contains 16 residues. The V and J ends lost 5 bases and 0 bases, in that order; junction bases with no gene match: 9. Germline V gives CDR1 LNHDA, CDR2 SQIVND (reference sequence). The CDR3 sequence: CASSVSPGQSNYGYTF. The CDR3 coding sequence is TGTGCCAGTAGTGTCTCTCCGGGACAGTCTAACTATGGCTACACCTTC.

The V gene is TRBV5-1, the J gene TRBJ1-6, with TRBD1 matching 10 bases. Germline CDR1 reads SGHRS; CDR2 reads YFSETQ. This CDR3 contains 16 residues. V dropped 4 bases and J dropped 7; count of bases not matched to a gene: 8. CDR3 nucleotide sequence: TGCGCCAGCAGCGAAACCCGGACAGGGGGAAATTCACCCCTCCACTTT. The encoded protein is CASSETRTGGNSPLHF. Together with reference TRBV5-1 and TRBJ1-6, the CDR3 gives the full variable domain: KAGVTQTPRYLIKTRGQQVTLSCSPISGHRSVSWYQQTPGQGLQFLFEYFSETQRNKGNFPGRFSGRQFSNSRSEMNVSTLELGDSALYLCASSETRTGGNSPLHFGNGTRLTVT.

The gene calls are TRBV12-3 or TRBV12-4 and TRBJ1-2, with D unresolved. This CDR3 is built from 13 residues. Trimming removed 4 bases from V and 0 bases from J, with 6 bases in between. The DNA for the CDR3 is TGTGCCAGCAGTTCTGTCCCTAACTATGGCTACACCTTC. This gives the protein CASSSVPNYGYTF.

This sequence joins TRBV7-9 and TRBJ2-3; 8 nucleotides align to TRBD2. Trimming cost V 5 bases and J 4 bases; bases outside gene matches: 11. There are 16 residues in the CDR3. Per germline, CDR1 SEHNR and CDR2 FQNEAQ (reference sequence). The CDR3 DNA is TGTGCCAGCAGCCGTAGGCGGGGGGAAGGGGCAGATACGCAGTATTTT. Amino acids: CASSRRRGEGADTQYF.

The chain links TRBV3-1 (or the pseudogene TRBV3-2) to TRBJ2-3; tentatively, D is TRBD2 (5 bases). V was cut by 1 base and J by 4 bases, with 12 bases left in between. The CDR3 is 15 amino acids. The germline V gene has CDR1 LGHDT and CDR2 YNNKEL (reference sequence). CDR3 bases: TGTGCCAGCAGCCAAGGAGGGCGTCCCCCAGATACGCAGTATTTT. Translation: CASSQGGRPPDTQYF.

This sequence joins TRBV27 and TRBJ2-7; tentatively, D is TRBD1 (6 bases). Trimming pared 5 bases from V and 0 bases from J, leaving 14 bases between. Germline-derived CDR1 and CDR2 are MNHEY and SMNVEV (reference sequence). The CDR3 runs 15 residues. This CDR3 is CASSTGSMSSYEQYF. The CDR3 DNA sequence: TGTGCCAGCAGTACAGGGAGCATGAGCTCCTACGAGCAGTACTTC.

V gene TRBV2 combines with J gene TRBJ2-1; tentative D call: TRBD1 (5 bases). The CDR3 extends over 12 amino acids. V was cut by 6 bases and J by 6 bases, with 9 bases left in between. CDR1 SNHLY and CDR2 FYNNEI come from the germline V gene. The DNA of the CDR3 is TGTGCCAGCAGCCTAGACAGCAATGAGCAGTTCTTC. The encoded protein is CASSLDSNEQFF.

This chain links TRBV5-1 with TRBJ1-1; D not certain. This CDR3 comprises 14 residues. Trimming took off 2 bases at V and 1 base at J, with 9 bases between the two ends. CDR1 is SGHRS, CDR2 YFSETQ, per germline. The CDR3 here is CASSFSVPNTEAFF. The CDR3 DNA follows: TGCGCCAGCAGCTTTAGTGTTCCGAACACTGAAGCTTTCTTT.

The genes are TRBV18 and TRBJ2-5; 11 bases line up with TRBD2. Losses at the gene ends were 2 bases for V and 4 bases for J; bases not matched to a gene: 15. Germline-derived CDR1 and CDR2 are KGHSH and LQKENI. This CDR3 comprises 19 residues. CDR3 in DNA: TGTGCCAGCTCACCAATAATGCCTAGCGGGGGGAACCTTCGAGAGACCCAGTACTTC. Its protein is CASSPIMPSGGNLRETQYF.

This clone was recorded many times. This rearrangement joins TRBV6-1 to TRBJ2-7; a possible D gene is TRBD2 (5 bases). This CDR3 is 15 amino acids long. The V end lost 2 bases, the J end lost 2 bases, and 13 bases lay between the germline ends. The germline V gene encodes CDR1 MNHNS and CDR2 SASEGT. CDR3: CASSERGTEPYEQYF. CDR3 DNA: TGTGCCAGCAGTGAACGGGGAACAGAACCCTACGAGCAGTACTTC.

The rearrangement joins TRBV5-4 to TRBJ2-2; TRBD1 might be the D (5 bases). The V and J ends lost 2 bases and 3 bases respectively, with 11 bases between them. Germline V gene data show CDR1 as SGHNT and CDR2 as YYREEE (reference sequence). The CDR3 spans 15 residues. In DNA, the CDR3 is TGTGCCAGCAGCTTCGGCAGGGCCGACACCGGGGAGCTGTTTTTT. It is translated as CASSFGRADTGELFF.

This chain connects TRBV25-1 to TRBJ1-6, with D uncertain. Germline CDR1 and CDR2: MGHDK and SYGVNS. CDR3 length: 14 amino acids. The V end lost 2 bases, the J end lost 10 bases, and 12 bases lay between the germline ends. CDR3 coding DNA: TGTGCCAGCAGTGAAGTTAGATTCGGGTCACCCCTCCACTTT. It translates to CASSEVRFGSPLHF.

This clone was picked up one time. CDR3 nucleotide sequence: TGCGCCAGCACAAGAGAACACAGGGGTGGTAATTCACCCCTCCACTTT. Protein: CASTREHRGGNSPLHF. The V call is TRBV5-1, the J call TRBJ1-6; 7 bases match TRBD1. J lost 6 bases, V lost 6 bases, and 12 bases had no gene match. The CDR3 runs 16 residues. Germline values: CDR1 SGHRS, CDR2 YFSETQ.

The genes are TRBV10-3 and TRBJ1-1; 11 bases map to TRBD1. The CDR3 totals 18 residues. With 3 bases clipped from V and 2 bases from J, the junction kept 11 bases outside the gene matches. The germline V gene encodes CDR1 ENHRY and CDR2 SYGVKD. The chain's CDR3 is CAISEKGTGGRKNTEAFF. The CDR3 nucleotides read TGTGCCATCAGTGAAAAAGGGACAGGGGGGAGGAAAAACACTGAAGCTTTCTTT.

V and J are TRBV7-3 and TRBJ2-3, with 10 bases that match TRBD2. The V gene's germline CDR1 is SGHTA and CDR2 FQGTGA. Trimming removed 5 bases from V and 4 bases from J; junction bases left unmatched: 6. The CDR3 runs 15 residues. CDR3 nucleotides: TGTGCCAGCAGCCTCAGCGGGGGGGCCGCAGATACGCAGTATTTT. This translates into CASSLSGGAADTQYF.